Following are 10 T cell receptor beta chains from one sample sequenced in a study of blood T cell repertoires in COVID-19 (dated by TCRdb to about 2020). Library preparation was by the immunoSEQ multiplex PCR assay. What TCRdb holds here is the immuneACCESS table cut down to in-frame rearrangements. Part of the clones is not present; checked against another copy, under half of the missing clones reflect an unresolved V gene, and the others are unexplained. This sample holds 95,000 to 110,000 clones; 84% were observed only once. The ten top clones hold around 12% of the sample. Material for sequencing was peripheral blood. Receptors originate from a human donor in a cohort sampled during active COVID-19.

This chain uses TRBV5-3 with TRBJ2-7, with a possible D match to TRBD1 (5 bases). TRBV5-3 is an open reading frame, and its role is uncertain. The CDR3 length is 16 residues. The V end was cut by 3 bases, the J end by 2 bases, with 18 bases between. The CDR3 nucleotides read TGTGCCAGAAGCTCTCGGCAGGGTGGAATACCCTACGAGCAGTACTTC. Its translation: CARSSRQGGIPYEQYF.

V gene TRBV11-2 combines with J gene TRBJ1-2, with 8 positions matching TRBD1. Germline CDR1 is SGHAT and CDR2 is FQNNGV. The CDR3 consists of 15 residues. V dropped 3 bases and J dropped 7; count of bases not matched to a gene: 10. In DNA form, the CDR3 reads TGTGCCAGCAGCTTGGGGCGGGCCGACAGGGGTGGCTACACCTTC. This gives the protein CASSLGRADRGGYTF.

The V call is TRBV10-2, the J call TRBJ2-7, with D perhaps matching TRBD1 (6 bases). Per germline, CDR1 WSHSY and CDR2 SAAADI. The CDR3 consists of 14 residues. With 7 bases removed from V and 6 bases from J, the gap between germline ends came to 19 bases. The CDR3 spells CASKTGAFPLEQYF. DNA for the CDR3: TGCGCCAGCAAGACAGGTGCCTTCCCCCTCGAGCAGTACTTC.

The chain recombines TRBV7-2 with TRBJ1-1, with TRBD1 identical over 9 bases. The germline V gene encodes CDR1 SGHTA and CDR2 FQGNSA. V gave up 5 bases and J gave up 4 bases; unmatched junction bases: 5. This CDR3 has 14 amino acids. The chain's CDR3 is CASSHTGGGTEAFF. In DNA form, the CDR3 reads TGTGCCAGCAGCCATACAGGGGGCGGCACTGAAGCTTTCTTT.

The chain recombines TRBV5-5 with TRBJ1-5; 7 bases are shared with TRBD1. V shed 0 bases and J 6 bases; nucleotides not matched to a gene: 6. Looked up from germline, CDR1 is SGHKS and CDR2 is YYEKEE (reference sequence). The CDR3 is 15 residues long. The CDR3 loop is CASSLGARDSQPQHF. DNA of the CDR3: TGTGCCAGCAGCTTGGGGGCCCGGGACAGTCAGCCCCAGCATTTT.

CDR3 nucleotides: TGCGCCAGCAGCCACCAGGACACTGAAGCTTTCTTT. Translated: CASSHQDTEAFF. The J gene is TRBJ1-1, the V gene TRBV4-3; D ambiguous. Germline values: CDR1 LGHNA, CDR2 YSLEER. Trimming left V 3 bases short and J 3 bases short, with 5 bases between. This CDR3 has 12 amino acids.

The chain has TRBV5-1 and TRBJ1-6, with unresolved D. The V gene's germline CDR1 is SGHRS and CDR2 YFSETQ. Trimming removed 0 bases from V and 6 bases from J, with 10 bases in between. The CDR3 runs to 15 residues. Here the CDR3 DNA reads TGCGCCAGCAGCTTGGGTCAGGCGACTAATTCACCCCTCCACTTT. Its translation: CASSLGQATNSPLHF.

The chain carries TRBV5-4 and TRBJ1-2; D may be TRBD1 (6 bases). Germline lookup yields CDR1 SGHNT and CDR2 YYREEE (reference sequence). This CDR3 is built from 15 residues. V lost 4 bases and J 0 bases, leaving 13 bases between the germline ends. The DNA for the CDR3 is TGTGCCAGCAGCCTAGGGGGAGAAGCTAACTATGGCTACACCTTC. Its translation is CASSLGGEANYGYTF.

The rearrangement links TRBV7-9 to TRBJ1-1; the match to TRBD1 covers 8 bases. Germline-derived CDR1 and CDR2 are SEHNR and FQNEAQ (reference sequence). With V trimmed by 1 base and J by 4 bases, 8 bases remained unmatched. CDR3 length: 16 amino acids. The CDR3 DNA reads TGTGCCAGCAGCTTAGGATGGCAGGGGGCGTTCACTGAAGCTTTCTTT. This codes for CASSLGWQGAFTEAFF.

This clone has a single count. The chain combines TRBV9 with TRBJ2-1, with 9 bases matching TRBD2. The CDR3 sequence is 16 residues long. The V segment lost 0 bases and the J segment 7 bases; nucleotides outside the gene matches: 8. CDR1 and CDR2 (germline): SGDLS, YYNGEE. The CDR3 DNA is TGTGCCAGCAGCGTAGGGGGAGCGGGGGGTTGGAATGAGCAGTTCTTC. Translation gives CASSVGGAGGWNEQFF. Full variable domain (remainder filled in from reference TRBV9 and TRBJ2-1): DSGVTQTPKHLITATGQRVTLRCSPRSGDLSVYWYQQSLDQGLQFLIQYYNGEERAKGNILERFSAQQFPDLHSELNLSSLELGDSALYFCASSVGGAGGWNEQFFGPGTRLTVL.